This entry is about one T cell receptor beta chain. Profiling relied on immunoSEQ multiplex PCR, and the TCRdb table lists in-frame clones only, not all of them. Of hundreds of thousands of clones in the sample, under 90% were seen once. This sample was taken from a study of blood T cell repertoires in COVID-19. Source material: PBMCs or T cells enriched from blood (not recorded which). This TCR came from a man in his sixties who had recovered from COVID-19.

The CDR3 region is CASSSQETQYF. Written as DNA, the CDR3 is TGTGCCAGCAGCTCGCAAGAGACCCAGTACTTC. The V gene is TRBV5-4, the J gene TRBJ2-5; D call uncertain. The CDR3 is 11 amino acids. Trimming took off 3 bases at V and 2 bases at J, with 2 bases between the two ends. Germline values: CDR1 SGHNT, CDR2 YYREEE (reference sequence).